Below, one TCR beta chain is given with its context. This record belongs to a study of shared clonotypes between healthy human individuals. V was cut by 5 bases and J by 5 bases, with 24 bases left in between. Germline V gene sequence: CDR1 SGHTA, CDR2 FQGNSA. The length of the CDR3 is 17 residues. Across several immunoSEQ plates, the genomic DNA of each subset was split evenly. Each PCR replicate run on unsorted PBMC took in 250 to 350 ng DNA, tens of thousands of T cell genomes. Unsorted PBMC DNA underwent sequencing on ten immunoSEQ deep assay plates. Under the authors' procedure: ImmunoSEQ only sent back junction sequences with no quality scores, so filtering was done differently. Assay used: immunoSEQ multiplex PCR; TCRdb lists only in-frame clones, some missing. Clone size and the V and J calls come from that table; the DNA yielded D and trimming. The sample records hundreds of thousands of clones, 70% to 80% being singletons.

Sequenced: PBMCs. The receptor's source is a woman aged 40 to 49 in good health. Some clones in this sample may be carry-over from other donors' samples. The chain is built from TRBV7-2 and TRBJ1-1, with D possibly being TRBD1 (6 bases). The CDR3 coding sequence is TGTGCCAGCAGCCAAGGACAGTTGGGATTAAAAGGGACTGAAGCTTTCTTT. Amino acids: CASSQGQLGLKGTEAFF.